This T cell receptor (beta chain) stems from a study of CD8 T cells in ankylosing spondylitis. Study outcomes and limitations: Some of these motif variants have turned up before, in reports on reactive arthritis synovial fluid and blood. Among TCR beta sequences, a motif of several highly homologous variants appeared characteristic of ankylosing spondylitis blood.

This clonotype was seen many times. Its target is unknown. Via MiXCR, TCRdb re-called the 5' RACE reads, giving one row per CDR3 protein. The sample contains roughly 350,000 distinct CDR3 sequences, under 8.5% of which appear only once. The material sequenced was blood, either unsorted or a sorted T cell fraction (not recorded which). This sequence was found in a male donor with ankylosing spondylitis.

CDR3 sequence reads: CASSQGLAGVTGELFF. The DNA for the CDR3 is TGTGCCAGCAGTCAAGGACTAGCGGGAGTTACCGGGGAGCTGTTTTTT. The chain couples TRBV27 to TRBJ2-2; 13 bases map to TRBD2. V dropped 5 bases and J dropped 5; count of bases not matched to a gene: 5. The germline gives CDR1 MNHEY, CDR2 SMNVEV (reference sequence). CDR3 size: 16 residues.